Below, 3 T cell receptor beta chains from the same sample are listed, as sequenced in a study of T cells after posttransplantation cyclophosphamide. Sequencing used immunoSEQ multiplex PCR; TCRdb keeps in-frame clones, though not all of them. Sampling found roughly 6,800 clones, none seen once. Treatment was busulfan-fludarabine conditioning, a marrow graft, and cyclophosphamide on days +3 and +4. The starting material was PBMCs, obtained after allogeneic stem cell transplant with posttransplant cyclophosphamide. The receptors were gathered from a female patient aged 50-59 years who received an allogeneic stem cell transplant from a related donor, was CMV-positive, and had no GVHD. Some T cells here may be from the graft donor.

This clone was seen ten or more times. The rearrangement joins TRBV6-1 to TRBJ1-2, with 9 nucleotides matching TRBD1. CDR1 is MNHNS, CDR2 SASEGT, per germline. V lost 11 bases and J lost 7; bases outside the gene matches: 11. The CDR3 is made up of 13 amino acids. The CDR3 DNA sequence: TGTGCCGGACGGACAGGGGTAGGGGGTGGCTACACCTTC. Translation gives CAGRTGVGGGYTF.

This clone has ten or more counts. The chain combines TRBV6-1 with TRBJ2-3; 11 positions agree with TRBD2. The V gene end was trimmed by 7 bases and the J gene end by 3 bases; junction bases not matched to a gene: 6. The CDR3 covers 15 residues. Germline V lookup: CDR1 MNHNS, CDR2 SASEGT. The CDR3 bases are TGTGCCAGCATGGAACTAGCGGGAGTGACAGATACGCAGTATTTT. Encoded protein: CASMELAGVTDTQYF.

This clone was recorded at least ten times. The chain joins TRBV28 to TRBJ2-7; D ambiguous. The germline V gene has CDR1 MDHEN and CDR2 SYDVKM. With 3 bases removed from V and 4 bases from J, the gap between germline ends came to 4 bases. This CDR3 region has 11 residues. This chain's CDR3 is CASSFFYEQYF. CDR3 bases: TGTGCCAGCAGTTTCTTTTACGAGCAGTACTTC.